The 21 T cell receptor beta chains below all came from one sample that was sequenced in a study of identical twins. A single record per CDR3 protein comes from TCRdb applying MiXCR to the 5' RACE reads. The repertoire holds roughly 500,000 distinct CDR3 sequences, with under 25% as singletons. These data were likewise used in another study, on T cells expressing NK-cell markers.

The specimen sequenced was CD4+ T cells sorted from blood. These receptors came from a woman aged 18 to 35 in good health.

This clonotype showed up just a few times. J is TRBJ1-4 and V is TRBV20-1, with 7 bases that match TRBD1. The CDR3 is made up of 14 amino acids. Trimming at V came to 5 bases and at J to 0 bases, leaving 3 bases not matched to a gene. Germline assignment: CDR1 DFQATT and CDR2 SNEGSKA (reference sequence). The CDR3 spells CSAGQGATNEKLFF. CDR3 coding DNA: TGCAGTGCTGGGCAGGGGGCAACTAATGAAAAACTGTTTTTT.

This clonotype was observed many times. The rearrangement joins TRBV7-3 to TRBJ1-5, with no clear D. The CDR3 has 13 amino acids. V was pared by 5 bases and J by 4 bases, with 9 bases between. Per the germline V gene, CDR1 is SGHTA and CDR2 is FQGTGA. CDR3 in amino acids: CASSPNTNQPQHF. CDR3 nucleotides: TGTGCCAGCAGCCCTAACACAAATCAGCCCCAGCATTTT.

The chain uses TRBV7-9 and TRBJ2-5; 13 bases fit TRBD2. V was clipped by 6 bases and J by 3 bases; unmatched bases: 1. Germline CDR1 SEHNR, CDR2 FQNEAQ (reference sequence). The CDR3 extends over 14 amino acids. As DNA, the CDR3 is TGTGCCAGCAGTGGGACTAGCGGGGAAGAGACCCAGTACTTC. Protein product: CASSGTSGEETQYF.

This clonotype was seen only a few times. The genes are TRBV7-2 and TRBJ1-1, with 7 bases lining up with TRBD1. Germline CDR1 SGHTA, CDR2 FQGNSA. Losses at the gene ends were 1 base for V and 5 bases for J; bases not matched to a gene: 10. The CDR3 is made up of 16 amino acids. CDR3: CASSLGSTGLGTEAFF. The DNA for the CDR3 is TGTGCCAGCAGCTTAGGTTCGACAGGGCTTGGAACTGAAGCTTTCTTT.

The chain couples TRBV20-1 to TRBJ2-1, with 8 positions matching TRBD2. CDR3 length: 15 amino acids. Germline CDR1 reads DFQATT; CDR2 reads SNEGSKA (reference sequence). V dropped 6 bases and J dropped 6; count of bases not matched to a gene: 13. Here the CDR3 DNA reads TGCAGTGCCGTGACCGGGACTAGGGGATCCAATGAGCAGTTCTTC. Translating it yields CSAVTGTRGSNEQFF.

This clonotype was seen a few times. V is TRBV7-9 and J is TRBJ1-1, with D hard to call. CDR1 SEHNR and CDR2 FQNEAQ come from the germline V gene (reference sequence). With 5 bases removed from V and 1 base from J, the gap between germline ends came to 14 bases. The CDR3 sequence is 15 residues long. The CDR3 DNA reads as TGTGCCAGCAGCCCAACCGTCTCGGAGAACACTGAAGCTTTCTTT. Protein product: CASSPTVSENTEAFF. Complete variable domain (other parts from reference TRBV7-9 and TRBJ1-1): DTGVSQNPRHKITKRGQNVTFRCDPISEHNRLYWYRQTLGQGPEFLTYFQNEAQLEKSRLLSDRFSAERPKGSFSTLEIQRTEQGDSAMYLCASSPTVSENTEAFFGQGTRLTVV.

The rearrangement links TRBV12-3 or TRBV12-4 to TRBJ2-1; D is possibly TRBD2 (5 bases). This CDR3 has 12 residues. Between the trimmed V and J ends, which lost 5 bases and 6 bases, there was a span of 8 bases. The chain's CDR3 is CASSTDFNEQFF. Written as DNA, the CDR3 is TGTGCCAGCAGTACGGACTTCAATGAGCAGTTCTTC.

The V and J genes are TRBV12-3 or TRBV12-4 and TRBJ2-2; D is ambiguous. This CDR3 region has 12 residues. V gave up 4 bases and J gave up 5 bases, with 5 bases separating them. The DNA of the CDR3 is TGTGCCAGCAGTTCGGTTACCGGGGAGCTGTTTTTT. Its translation: CASSSVTGELFF.

V and J are TRBV20-1 and TRBJ2-1; D is possibly TRBD1 or TRBD2 (5 bases each). Per the germline V gene, CDR1 is DFQATT and CDR2 is SNEGSKA (reference sequence). V was trimmed by 8 bases and J by 8 bases, leaving 28 bases between them. This CDR3 is 16 amino acids long. As DNA, the CDR3 is TGCAGTCCGGCCCAGACCGGGGCTCGGTCCAAGTATGAGCAGTTCTTC. It yields the protein CSPAQTGARSKYEQFF.

As to this clonotype: An end of the junction differs from the germline gene, which may be a read error. The V and J genes are TRBV7-2 and TRBJ2-2; D remains ambiguous. Looked up from germline, CDR1 is SGHTA and CDR2 is FQGNSA. CDR3 length: 14 residues. The CDR3 spells CASSLGPKTGELFF. Here the CDR3 DNA reads TGTGCCAGCAGCTTAGGACCGAAAACCGGGGAGCTGTTTTTT.

The gene calls are TRBV12-3 or TRBV12-4 and TRBJ1-2, with D maybe TRBD1 (6 bases). Deletions cut 5 bases from V and 7 bases from J, with 17 bases between. The CDR3 is 14 amino acids. The chain's CDR3 is CASSQQGIPGGYTF. The CDR3 DNA reads TGTGCCAGCAGTCAACAGGGCATACCTGGTGGCTACACCTTC.

This chain uses TRBV6-1 with TRBJ1-5; D remains unclear. This CDR3 has 13 amino acids. Germline V CDR1 and CDR2: MNHNS, SASEGT. Trimming removed 8 bases at V and 2 bases at J, with 10 bases between. CDR3 residues: CASLLTGNQPQHF. DNA of the CDR3: TGTGCCAGCTTATTAACGGGCAATCAGCCCCAGCATTTT.

The rearrangement joins TRBV12-3 or TRBV12-4 to TRBJ1-1, with D unclear. Trimming stripped 3 bases from V and 1 base from J, with 6 bases between. CDR3 length: 13 amino acids. The CDR3 spells CASSFKGNTEAFF. DNA of the CDR3: TGTGCCAGCAGTTTCAAGGGGAACACTGAAGCTTTCTTT.

The rearrangement joins TRBV9 to TRBJ2-7, with TRBD1 identical over 8 bases. The CDR3 extends over 15 amino acids. The germline gives CDR1 SGDLS, CDR2 YYNGEE. The V segment lost 0 bases and the J segment 3 bases; nucleotides outside the gene matches: 5. The CDR3 loop is CASSVDGTGVYEQYF. The CDR3 DNA sequence: TGTGCCAGCAGCGTAGATGGGACAGGAGTCTACGAGCAGTACTTC.

This clonotype has only a few counts. The chain uses TRBV4-1 and TRBJ2-1, with TRBD2 matching over 9 bases. The V segment lost 4 bases and the J segment 8 bases; nucleotides outside the gene matches: 15. Germline loops: CDR1 MGHRA, CDR2 YSYEKL. The CDR3 is 17 amino acids. The CDR3 bases are TGCGCCAGCAGCCGTGCTCAGACCGGGACTAGCAGTGATGAGCAGTTCTTC. Its protein is CASSRAQTGTSSDEQFF.

This clonotype showed up many times. The chain has TRBV12-3 or TRBV12-4 and TRBJ2-5; 8 nucleotides agree with TRBD1. V was clipped by 5 bases and J by 5 bases; unmatched bases: 7. This CDR3 has 14 residues. CDR3 amino acids: CASSINRGFETQYF. Here the CDR3 DNA reads TGTGCCAGCAGTATCAACAGGGGGTTTGAGACCCAGTACTTC.

This chain joins TRBV6-1 and TRBJ2-7, with 7 positions matching TRBD1. From germline, CDR1 is MNHNS and CDR2 SASEGT. The CDR3 sequence is 14 residues long. Trimming cost V 5 bases and J 0 bases; bases outside gene matches: 4. CDR3 residues: CASSRGQSSYEQYF. The CDR3 DNA reads as TGTGCCAGCAGTAGGGGGCAGAGCTCCTACGAGCAGTACTTC.

In its sample, this clonotype was seen many times. The gene calls are TRBV18 and TRBJ2-7; 8 nucleotides align to TRBD1. Losses at the gene ends were 0 bases for V and 7 bases for J; bases not matched to a gene: 5. The CDR3 is 14 residues long. Germline V gene data show CDR1 as KGHSH and CDR2 as LQKENI. The CDR3 protein is CASSPPGQAFEQYF. The DNA for the CDR3 is TGTGCCAGCTCACCACCGGGACAGGCCTTTGAGCAGTACTTC.

V and J are TRBV9 and TRBJ2-5, with TRBD2 identical over 8 bases. V shed 4 bases, J shed 4 bases, and the junction held 9 bases outside the gene matches. Germline V gene sequence: CDR1 SGDLS, CDR2 YYNGEE. CDR3 length: 15 amino acids. The CDR3 spells CASSLTGRALETQYF. CDR3 bases: TGTGCCAGCAGCCTCACCGGGAGGGCCCTAGAGACCCAGTACTTC.

This clonotype was found a few times. V and J are TRBV9 and TRBJ1-2; no clear D gene. The V and J ends lost 4 bases and 3 bases respectively, with 16 bases between them. The CDR3 sequence is 15 residues long. Per germline, CDR1 SGDLS and CDR2 YYNGEE. CDR3: CASSPHYTLDYGYTF. The CDR3 DNA reads TGTGCCAGCAGCCCACACTATACCCTGGACTATGGCTACACCTTC.

The V call is TRBV7-2, the J call TRBJ2-2; no firm D call. The CDR3 length is 16 residues. The V end lost 1 base, the J end lost 4 bases, and 13 bases lay between the germline ends. Germline loops: CDR1 SGHTA, CDR2 FQGNSA. As DNA, the CDR3 is TGTGCCAGCAGCTTAGAAGACACTTTGCGCACCGGGGAGCTGTTTTTT. Amino acid sequence: CASSLEDTLRTGELFF.